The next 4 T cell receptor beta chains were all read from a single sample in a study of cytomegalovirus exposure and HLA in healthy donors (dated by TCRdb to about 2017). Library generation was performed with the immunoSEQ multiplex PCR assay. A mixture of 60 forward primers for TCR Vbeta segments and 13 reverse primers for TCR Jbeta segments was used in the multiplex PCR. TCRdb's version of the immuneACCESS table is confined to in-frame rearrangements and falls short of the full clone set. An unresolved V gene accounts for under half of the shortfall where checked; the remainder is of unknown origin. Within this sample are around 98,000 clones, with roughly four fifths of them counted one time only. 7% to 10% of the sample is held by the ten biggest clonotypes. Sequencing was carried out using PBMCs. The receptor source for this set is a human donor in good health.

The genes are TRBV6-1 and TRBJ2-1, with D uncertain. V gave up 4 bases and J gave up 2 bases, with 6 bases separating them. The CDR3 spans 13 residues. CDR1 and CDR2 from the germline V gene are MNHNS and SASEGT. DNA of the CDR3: TGTGCCAGCAGTGCTTATACCTACAATGAGCAGTTCTTC. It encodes CASSAYTYNEQFF.

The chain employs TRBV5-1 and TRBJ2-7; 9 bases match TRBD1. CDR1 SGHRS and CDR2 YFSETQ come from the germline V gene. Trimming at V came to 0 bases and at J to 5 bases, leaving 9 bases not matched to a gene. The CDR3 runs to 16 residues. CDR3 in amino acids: CASSLVATGGVNEQYF. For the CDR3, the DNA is TGCGCCAGCAGCTTGGTTGCAACAGGGGGCGTAAACGAGCAGTACTTC.

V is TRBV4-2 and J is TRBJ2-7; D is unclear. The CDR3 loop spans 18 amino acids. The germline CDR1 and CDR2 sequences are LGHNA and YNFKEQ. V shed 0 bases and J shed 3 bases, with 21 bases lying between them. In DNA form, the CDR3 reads TGTGCCAGCAGCCAAGATCCCCCCGCCACGGGTGACCACTACGAGCAGTACTTC. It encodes CASSQDPPATGDHYEQYF.

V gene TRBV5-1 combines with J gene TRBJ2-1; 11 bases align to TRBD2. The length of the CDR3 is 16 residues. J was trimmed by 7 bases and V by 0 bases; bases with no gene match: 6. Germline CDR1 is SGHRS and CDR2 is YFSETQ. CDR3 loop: CASSLVGTSGLNEQFF. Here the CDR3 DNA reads TGCGCCAGCAGCTTGGTAGGGACTAGCGGCCTGAATGAGCAGTTCTTC.